The 30 T cell receptor beta chains below all came from one sample that was sequenced in a study of blood T cell repertoires in COVID-19. Using immunoSEQ multiplex PCR, the repertoire was profiled, and TCRdb retains in-frame clones only, with some absent. Found here are under 150,000 clones, 75% to 95% of them singletons; the top ten hold less than 2%. Sequences were obtained from peripheral blood. These receptor sequences come from a human donor with active COVID-19. The donor label of this sample is uncertain.

This sequence joins TRBV28 and TRBJ1-1; D call uncertain. V lost 6 bases, J lost 0 bases, and 5 bases lay in between. The CDR3 spans 12 residues. Germline CDR1 MDHEN, CDR2 SYDVKM. The DNA for the CDR3 is TGTGCCAGCAGAACACTGAACACTGAAGCTTTCTTT. Translating it yields CASRTLNTEAFF.

The J gene is TRBJ1-2, the V gene TRBV5-4, with no clear D. The length of the CDR3 is 14 residues. CDR1 and CDR2 (germline): SGHNT, YYREEE (reference sequence). The V end lost 4 bases, the J end lost 1 base, and 11 bases lay between the germline ends. CDR3 coding DNA: TGTGCCAGCAGCCGAGAGAGCTTTAACTATGGCTACACCTTC. The encoded protein is CASSRESFNYGYTF.

The genes are TRBV9 and TRBJ2-1, with D maybe TRBD1 (5 bases). V gave up 3 bases and J gave up 4 bases, with 8 bases separating them. The length of the CDR3 is 13 residues. Per the germline V gene, CDR1 is SGDLS and CDR2 is YYNGEE. The CDR3 DNA reads as TGTGCCAGCAGCGCACAGGTTTACAATGAGCAGTTCTTC. Translation gives CASSAQVYNEQFF.

This chain connects TRBV5-5 to TRBJ2-1, with 9 bases identical to TRBD1. Germline CDR1 is SGHKS and CDR2 is YYEKEE (reference sequence). The CDR3 extends over 12 amino acids. J gave up 8 bases and V 4 bases, and 1 base lay outside the gene matches. CDR3 bases: TGTGCCAGCAGCCGGACAGGGGATGAGCAGTTCTTC. Translated, it gives CASSRTGDEQFF. Full variable domain (outside the CDR3, taken from reference TRBV5-5 and TRBJ2-1): DAGVTQSPTHLIKTRGQQVTLRCSPISGHKSVSWYQQVLGQGPQFIFQYYEKEERGRGNFPDRFSARQFPNYSSELNVNALLLGDSALYLCASSRTGDEQFFGPGTRLTVL.

V usage is TRBV30 and J usage is TRBJ2-7, with a weak D call TRBD1 (6 bases). V lost 4 bases to trimming and J lost 9 bases, with 13 bases between them. The CDR3 has 11 residues. Germline CDR1 GTSNPN, CDR2 SVGIG (reference sequence). The DNA for the CDR3 is TGTGCCTGGATGACAGGTTATGTGCAGTACTTC. Translating it yields CAWMTGYVQYF.

The V and J genes are TRBV19 and TRBJ1-1; D is unresolved. Germline V lookup: CDR1 LNHDA, CDR2 SQIVND (reference sequence). Deletions cut 5 bases from V and 4 bases from J, with 14 bases between. CDR3 size: 14 residues. CDR3 coding DNA: TGTGCCAGTAGTTTTCTGATACGGGGCACTGAAGCTTTCTTT. Encoded protein: CASSFLIRGTEAFF.

This clone came up once. V and J are TRBV7-8 and TRBJ2-7; 9 positions agree with TRBD1. J lost 2 bases, V lost 5 bases, and 16 bases had no gene match. CDR3 length: 18 residues. Germline lookup yields CDR1 SGHVS and CDR2 FQNEAQ. As DNA, the CDR3 is TGTGCCAGCAGCAAAAAACCCGCCGGGACAGGGTTCCCCTACGAGCAGTACTTC. This gives the protein CASSKKPAGTGFPYEQYF.

This sequence joins TRBV9 and TRBJ1-6; D is uncertain. The CDR3 covers 14 residues. The ends were cut back, 1 base at V and 6 bases at J, with 8 bases in the middle. Germline values: CDR1 SGDLS, CDR2 YYNGEE. The CDR3 nucleotides read TGTGCCAGCAGCGTAAAGTTGGCTAATTCACCCCTCCACTTT. Translating it yields CASSVKLANSPLHF.

The rearrangement uses TRBV4-1 and TRBJ1-5; TRBD1 matches 8 bases. V shed 1 base and J 6 bases; nucleotides not matched to a gene: 8. The CDR3 is made up of 16 amino acids. Germline lookup yields CDR1 MGHRA and CDR2 YSYEKL. The CDR3 spells CASSQGLVQGGQPQHF. The CDR3 nucleotides are TGCGCCAGCAGCCAAGGCCTGGTACAGGGGGGTCAGCCCCAGCATTTT.

This clone was detected once. The chain recombines TRBV18 with TRBJ1-4; D might be TRBD1 (6 bases). Germline V CDR1 and CDR2: KGHSH, LQKENI. The length of the CDR3 is 14 residues. V was cut by 2 bases and J by 5 bases, with 9 bases left in between. CDR3 DNA sequence: TGTGCCAGCTCACCATTACAGGGAAATGAAAAACTGTTTTTT. This sequence encodes CASSPLQGNEKLFF.

The count of this clone is one. The chain is built from TRBV3-1 (or the pseudogene TRBV3-2) and TRBJ1-2; 7 bases are a match to TRBD1. This CDR3 is 14 amino acids long. J gave up 4 bases and V 0 bases, and 2 bases lay outside the gene matches. Per the germline V gene, CDR1 is LGHDT and CDR2 is YNNKEL (reference sequence). CDR3 nucleotide sequence: TGTGCCAGCAGCCAAGATCAGGGGGTCTATGGCTACACCTTC. Translated, it gives CASSQDQGVYGYTF.

The V gene is TRBV9, the J gene TRBJ1-1; D possibly corresponds to TRBD1 (5 bases). Per the germline V gene, CDR1 is SGDLS and CDR2 is YYNGEE. Trimming removed 4 bases at V and 4 bases at J, with 20 bases between. CDR3 size: 16 residues. The CDR3 is CASSPGLSPGVTEAFF. The CDR3 nucleotides read TGTGCCAGCAGCCCAGGGCTTTCTCCGGGGGTCACTGAAGCTTTCTTT.

This chain connects TRBV7-2 to TRBJ2-1; no firm D call. Per the germline V gene, CDR1 is SGHTA and CDR2 is FQGNSA. CDR3 length: 12 amino acids. V lost 0 bases, J lost 7 bases, and 4 bases lay in between. The CDR3 DNA reads as TGTGCCAGCAGCTTAGCGCGTAATGAGCAGTTCTTC. This codes for CASSLARNEQFF.

The rearrangement links TRBV5-4 to TRBJ2-5; TRBD1 aligns across 9 bases. Germline V lookup: CDR1 SGHNT, CDR2 YYREEE (reference sequence). The ends lost 4 bases at V and 5 bases at J; junction bases unmatched: 6. CDR3 length: 14 amino acids. In nucleotides, the CDR3 is TGTGCCAGCAGCCTGGACAGGGGTAGGGAGACCCAGTACTTC. Protein product: CASSLDRGRETQYF. Supplemented by reference TRBV5-4 and TRBJ2-5, the full variable domain reads ETGVTQSPTHLIKTRGQQVTLRCSSQSGHNTVSWYQQALGQGPQFIFQYYREEENGRGNFPPRFSGLQFPNYSSELNVNALELDDSALYLCASSLDRGRETQYFGPGTRLLVL.

This clone is a singleton in its sample. This chain links TRBV4-1 with TRBJ2-7, with D perhaps TRBD1 (6 bases). From germline, CDR1 is MGHRA and CDR2 YSYEKL. The CDR3 has 13 amino acids. V was shortened by 3 bases and J by 2 bases, with 8 bases between the two germline ends. The DNA for the CDR3 is TGCGCCAGCAGCCAGGGGGCAACCTACGAGCAGTACTTC. Protein product: CASSQGATYEQYF.

V gene TRBV6-5 combines with J gene TRBJ2-1; tentatively, D is TRBD2 (5 bases). CDR1 and CDR2 from the germline V gene are MNHEY and SVGAGI. Trimming left V 5 bases short and J 8 bases short, with 13 bases between. This CDR3 has 13 residues. CDR3 nucleotide sequence: TGTGCCAGCAGTCCCACTAGATTCTATGAGCAGTTCTTC. Amino acids: CASSPTRFYEQFF.

The chain carries TRBV6-5 and TRBJ1-2, with a possible D match to TRBD1 (5 bases). Germline assignment: CDR1 MNHEY and CDR2 SVGAGI. With 7 bases removed from V and 4 bases from J, the gap between germline ends came to 10 bases. The CDR3 runs to 12 residues. CDR3 amino acids: CASIRTTYGYTF. CDR3 coding DNA: TGTGCCAGCATAAGGACAACCTATGGCTACACCTTC.

V gene TRBV9 combines with J gene TRBJ1-1, with D tentatively TRBD1 (5 bases). The length of the CDR3 is 15 residues. Per the germline V gene, CDR1 is SGDLS and CDR2 is YYNGEE. V shed 4 bases and J shed 0 bases, with 13 bases lying between them. The CDR3 loop is CASSSGTGLNTEAFF. In nucleotides, the CDR3 is TGTGCCAGCAGCTCCGGAACAGGACTGAACACTGAAGCTTTCTTT. Full variable domain (rest looked up from reference TRBV9 and TRBJ1-1): DSGVTQTPKHLITATGQRVTLRCSPRSGDLSVYWYQQSLDQGLQFLIQYYNGEERAKGNILERFSAQQFPDLHSELNLSSLELGDSALYFCASSSGTGLNTEAFFGQGTRLTVV.

The chain is built from TRBV25-1 and TRBJ2-3; D not certain. The V gene's germline CDR1 is MGHDK and CDR2 SYGVNS. V shed 5 bases and J shed 2 bases, with 2 bases lying between them. This CDR3 comprises 11 residues. CDR3 in amino acids: CASSLTDTQYF. Written as DNA, the CDR3 is TGTGCCAGCAGTCTCACAGATACGCAGTATTTT.

The rearrangement uses TRBV19 and TRBJ1-1; a possible D gene is TRBD1 (6 bases). CDR1 is LNHDA and CDR2 is SQIVND in the germline V gene (reference sequence). This CDR3 region has 15 residues. V was pared by 4 bases and J by 1 base, with 13 bases between. The CDR3, as DNA: TGTGCCAGTAGTAGTCCGGGACAACCGAACACTGAAGCTTTCTTT. Translation: CASSSPGQPNTEAFF. The variable domain in full, completed from reference TRBV19 and TRBJ1-1, reads DGGITQSPKYLFRKEGQNVTLSCEQNLNHDAMYWYRQDPGQGLRLIYYSQIVNDFQKGDIAEGYSVSREKKESFPLTVTSAQKNPTAFYLCASSSPGQPNTEAFFGQGTRLTVV.

The chain uses TRBV20-1 and TRBJ2-7; 7 bases align to TRBD2. CDR3 length equals 10 residues. The germline V gene has CDR1 DFQATT and CDR2 SNEGSKA (reference sequence). With 6 bases clipped from V and 8 bases from J, the junction kept 4 bases outside the gene matches. CDR3 in DNA: TGCAGTGCCCCTAGCGGCAAGCAGTACTTC. Its protein is CSAPSGKQYF.

This clone was picked up a small number of times. The chain links TRBV18 to TRBJ1-1; possibly TRBD1 for D (6 bases). The CDR3 covers 14 residues. Germline V CDR1 and CDR2: KGHSH, LQKENI. V lost 2 bases to trimming and J lost 4 bases, with 11 bases between them. CDR3 sequence reads: CASSPTGQGTEAFF. The CDR3 region has the DNA TGTGCCAGCTCACCAACAGGGCAGGGCACTGAAGCTTTCTTT.

J is TRBJ1-1 and V is TRBV18; 7 positions agree with TRBD1. Germline V gene lookup returns CDR1 KGHSH and CDR2 LQKENI. The CDR3 spans 17 residues. After removal of 6 bases from V and 0 bases from J, the junction contained 13 bases not matched to a gene. CDR3: CASSEYPAGTVNTEAFF. Here the CDR3 DNA reads TGTGCCAGCTCCGAATATCCTGCTGGGACAGTGAACACTGAAGCTTTCTTT. The whole variable domain, remainder taken from reference TRBV18 and TRBJ1-1, is NAGVMQNPRHLVRRRGQEARLRCSPMKGHSHVYWYRQLPEEGLKFMVYLQKENIIDESGMPKERFSAEFPKEGPSILRIQQVVRGDSAAYFCASSEYPAGTVNTEAFFGQGTRLTVV.

The genes are TRBV7-2 and TRBJ2-1; D gene uncertain. Between the trimmed V and J ends, which lost 3 bases and 10 bases, there was a span of 19 bases. The CDR3 is 15 amino acids. Germline values: CDR1 SGHTA, CDR2 FQGNSA. The CDR3 DNA reads TGTGCCAGCAGCTTGACTGTCCTTTCCTCGTACGAGCAGTTCTTC. It yields the protein CASSLTVLSSYEQFF.

The chain uses TRBV6-5 and TRBJ1-2; 8 positions match TRBD1. Per the germline V gene, CDR1 is MNHEY and CDR2 is SVGAGI. CDR3 length: 13 amino acids. V shed 6 bases and J 2 bases; nucleotides not matched to a gene: 2. CDR3 sequence reads: CASRDRVNYGYTF. DNA for the CDR3: TGTGCCAGCAGGGACAGGGTAAACTATGGCTACACCTTC.

The chain links TRBV9 to TRBJ2-5; 7 nucleotides line up with TRBD1. Germline V gene sequence: CDR1 SGDLS, CDR2 YYNGEE. With V trimmed by 1 base and J by 5 bases, 5 bases remained unmatched. This CDR3 comprises 14 residues. The CDR3 DNA reads as TGTGCCAGCAGCGTAAGACAGGGCTGGGAGACCCAGTACTTC. Encoded protein: CASSVRQGWETQYF.

The V call is TRBV11-2, the J call TRBJ2-7; TRBD1 is a possible D gene (5 bases). Per germline, CDR1 SGHAT and CDR2 FQNNGV. The CDR3 sequence is 14 residues long. The V end lost 5 bases, the J end lost 2 bases, and 13 bases lay between the germline ends. The CDR3 DNA follows: TGTGCCAGCAGCCGTGTGGACACGACCTACGAGCAGTACTTC. This translates into CASSRVDTTYEQYF.

The chain employs TRBV7-2 and TRBJ1-5; a possible D gene is TRBD1 (6 bases). This CDR3 contains 16 residues. V lost 5 bases and J 0 bases, leaving 14 bases between the germline ends. The germline gives CDR1 SGHTA, CDR2 FQGNSA. The CDR3 region has the DNA TGTGCCAGCAGCCCAAACAGGGCCGGTAGCAATCAGCCCCAGCATTTT. Translating it yields CASSPNRAGSNQPQHF.

This chain joins TRBV9 and TRBJ2-2, with 7 bases identical to TRBD1. From germline, CDR1 is SGDLS and CDR2 YYNGEE. CDR3 size: 18 residues. Trimming cost V 3 bases and J 0 bases; bases outside gene matches: 11. The CDR3: CASSGTGAAFANTGELFF. The CDR3 DNA sequence: TGTGCCAGCAGCGGTACAGGGGCGGCGTTCGCGAACACCGGGGAGCTGTTTTTT.

CDR3 region: CATSRGQGSNEKLFF. CDR3 DNA: TGTGCCACCAGCAGAGGTCAGGGATCCAATGAAAAACTGTTTTTT. This rearrangement joins TRBV15 to TRBJ1-4; a weak D match, TRBD1 (5 bases). The CDR3 is 15 amino acids. Germline V CDR1 and CDR2: LNHNV, YYDKDF (reference sequence). V gave up 1 base and J gave up 5 bases, with 11 bases separating them.